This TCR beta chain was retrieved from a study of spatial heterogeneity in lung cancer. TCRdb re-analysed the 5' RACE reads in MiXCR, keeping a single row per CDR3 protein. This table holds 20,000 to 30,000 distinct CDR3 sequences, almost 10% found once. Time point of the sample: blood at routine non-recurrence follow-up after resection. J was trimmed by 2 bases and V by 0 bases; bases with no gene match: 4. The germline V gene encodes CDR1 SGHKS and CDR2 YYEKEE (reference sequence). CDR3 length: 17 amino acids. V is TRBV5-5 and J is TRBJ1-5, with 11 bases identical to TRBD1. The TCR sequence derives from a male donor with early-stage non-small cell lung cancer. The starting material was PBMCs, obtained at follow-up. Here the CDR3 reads CASSLGTGGVGNQPQHF. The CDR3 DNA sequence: TGTGCCAGCAGCTTGGGGACAGGGGGCGTTGGCAATCAGCCCCAGCATTTT.